The 4 T cell receptor beta chains reported below all come from one sample, sequenced in a study of shared clonotypes between healthy human individuals. Clones were read by immunoSEQ multiplex PCR, and TCRdb kept only the in-frame ones, dropping some. The sample records about 2.4 million clones, over 85% being singletons. Sequenced sample: naive CD4+ T cells sorted from blood. The subset denotes: CD45RA+ positively selected. Source of these receptors: a young man in good health.

The chain uses TRBV30 and TRBJ2-7; D is possibly TRBD1 or TRBD2 (6 bases each). The ends were cut back, 2 bases at V and 3 bases at J, with 11 bases in the middle. CDR1 and CDR2 (germline): GTSNPN, SVGIG (reference sequence). The CDR3 consists of 13 residues. The CDR3 spells CAWSPGGFYEQYF. The CDR3 DNA reads TGTGCCTGGAGTCCCGGGGGCTTCTACGAGCAGTACTTC.

The genes are TRBV25-1 and TRBJ1-1; no clear D gene. Between the trimmed V and J ends, which lost 2 bases and 4 bases, there was a span of 8 bases. This CDR3 has 13 amino acids. Germline-derived CDR1 and CDR2 are MGHDK and SYGVNS. DNA for the CDR3: TGTGCCAGCAGTGAAACGTCCGCCACTGAAGCTTTCTTT. This encodes CASSETSATEAFF. Variable domain in full (rest from reference TRBV25-1 and TRBJ1-1): EADIYQTPRYLVIGTGKKITLECSQTMGHDKMYWYQQDPGMELHLIHYSYGVNSTEKGDLSSESTVSRIRTEHFPLTLESARPSHTSQYLCASSETSATEAFFGQGTRLTVV.

The V and J genes are TRBV7-9 and TRBJ2-7; D perhaps matches TRBD1 (5 bases). This CDR3 spans 15 amino acids. CDR1 is SEHNR and CDR2 is FQNEAQ in the germline V gene (reference sequence). The V and J ends lost 0 bases and 5 bases respectively, with 14 bases between them. In DNA, the CDR3 is TGTGCCAGCAGCTTAGCTCGGGCAGGCAGGGACGAGCAGTACTTC. It specifies CASSLARAGRDEQYF.

The genes are TRBV6-5 and TRBJ2-7; TRBD1 matches 9 bases. The V gene's germline CDR1 is MNHEY and CDR2 SVGAGI. V lost 2 bases, J lost 7 bases, and 3 bases stayed unmatched. The CDR3 loop spans 13 amino acids. The CDR3 protein is CASSYLDRGEQYF. DNA of the CDR3: TGTGCCAGCAGTTACCTAGACAGGGGGGAGCAGTACTTC.